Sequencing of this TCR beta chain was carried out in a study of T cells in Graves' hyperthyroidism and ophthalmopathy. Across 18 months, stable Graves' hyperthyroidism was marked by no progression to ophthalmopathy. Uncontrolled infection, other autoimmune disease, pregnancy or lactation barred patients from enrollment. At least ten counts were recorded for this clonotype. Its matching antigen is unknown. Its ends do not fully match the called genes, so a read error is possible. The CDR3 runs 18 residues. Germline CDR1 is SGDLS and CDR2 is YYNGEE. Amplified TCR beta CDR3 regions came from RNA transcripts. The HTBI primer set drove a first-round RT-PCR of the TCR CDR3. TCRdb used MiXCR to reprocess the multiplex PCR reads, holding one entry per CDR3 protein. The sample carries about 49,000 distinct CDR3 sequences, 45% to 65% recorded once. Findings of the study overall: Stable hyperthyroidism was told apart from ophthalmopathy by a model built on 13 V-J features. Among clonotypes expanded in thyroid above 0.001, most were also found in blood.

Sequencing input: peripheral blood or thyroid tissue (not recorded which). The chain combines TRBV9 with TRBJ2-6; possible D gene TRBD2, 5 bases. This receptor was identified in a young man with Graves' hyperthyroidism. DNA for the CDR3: TGTTCCAGCAGCGTAGCGCCAGTGTCAAGCTCTGGGGCCAACGTCCTGACTTTC. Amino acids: CSSSVAPVSSSGANVLTF.